The T cell receptor beta chain described here comes from a study of blood T cell repertoires in COVID-19. Per germline, CDR1 LNHDA and CDR2 SQIVND (reference sequence). V dropped 7 bases and J dropped 7; count of bases not matched to a gene: 15. This CDR3 has 15 amino acids. This table comes from immunoSEQ multiplex PCR, and its TCRdb copy is limited to in-frame clones, with some not included. The profile shows around 260,000 clones, roughly 90% of them singletons. Sequenced: peripheral blood. The TCR originated in a woman under 40 with COVID-19, enrolled during active disease. V is TRBV19 and J is TRBJ1-2; 7 nucleotides align to TRBD1. CDR3 bases: TGTGCCAGTACCCAGGGGGAGACAGGGCTGAGTGGCTACACCTTC. It codes for CASTQGETGLSGYTF.